This T cell receptor (beta chain) was retrieved from a study of T cells expressing NK-cell markers. As for the study in general: Repertoires of TCR beta were obtained from T cells sorted as CD3+CD56+NKG2C+, CD3+CD56+NKG2C- and CD3+CD56-NKG2C+.

CDR1 is SGHVS and CDR2 is FNYEAQ in the germline V gene. This CDR3 has 15 residues. TCRdb reworked the 5' RACE reads into one entry per CDR3 protein, no DNA. The table lists roughly 300,000 distinct CDR3 sequences. The sequence was collected from a woman between 18 and 70 years old in good health. Sequenced material: blood T cells: a sorted CD56 or NKG2C T cell subset, CD4+ or CD8+ T cells, or bulk PBMC T cells (not recorded which). This rearrangement joins TRBV7-6 to TRBJ2-3; TCRdb's D gene call, TRBD1, goes unchecked for lack of DNA. CDR3 loop: CASTLSGTITDTQYF. Variable domain in full (rest from reference TRBV7-6 and TRBJ2-3): GAGVSQSPRYKVTKRGQDVALRCDPISGHVSLYWYRQALGQGPEFLTYFNYEAQQDKSGLPNDRFSAERPEGSISTLTIQRTEQRDSAMYRCASTLSGTITDTQYFGPGTRLTVL.